This record covers a single TCR beta chain. What it binds is unknown. CDR3 length: 16 residues. CDR1 and CDR2 from the germline V gene are SGHDT and YYEEEE. Trimming cost V 3 bases and J 7 bases; bases outside gene matches: 6. Clones were sequenced by immunoSEQ multiplex PCR, and TCRdb holds only the in-frame ones, with some missing. The profile shows 150,000 to 200,000 clones, approximately 90% of them singletons. This specimen belongs to a study of T cell responses to AZD1222 COVID-19 vaccine. Study conclusions and caveats: At study baseline, merely over 5 AZD1222 recipients were seropositive. Donor demographics were predominantly white British with a female majority; clonal diversity may be underestimated. Targeting of unmutated variant regions was reportedly seen in nearly half of spike-specific TCRs.

This receptor was identified in an adult in good health. This rearrangement joins TRBV5-6 to TRBJ2-1, with 14 bases lining up with TRBD2. This sample comprised peripheral blood, obtained on day 0 of AZD1222 vaccination. The CDR3 DNA follows: TGTGCCAGCAGCTCGCCGGGACTAGCGGGAGTAAATGAGCAGTTCTTC. It translates to CASSSPGLAGVNEQFF.